This T cell receptor (beta chain) was sequenced for a study of T cell repertoires in Merkel cell carcinoma (dated by TCRdb to between 2019 and 2020). Turning to the overall study: Patients with prior intralesional immunotherapy or systemic immune checkpoint blockade before the biopsy were excluded. MCPyV-specific clonotypes were first defined by tetramer sorting, cloning and paired TCR sequencing of expanded tumor-infiltrating lymphocytes. To be included, a participant needed a diagnosis of MCPyV-positive Merkel cell carcinoma and tumor-infiltrating lymphocytes that had been successfully expanded in vitro.

Concerning this clone itself: The target of this receptor is not known. Base qualities are missing; no much larger clone stands one base away.

Study subjects had biopsy-confirmed Merkel cell carcinoma that was MCPyV-positive, and every subject had positive serum antibodies to T-antigen. Genomic DNA was extracted from roughly 6 adjacent 10-micron frozen tumor sections without cell sorting or culture. Tumor biopsy tissue of roughly 5 x 5 x 5 mm was frozen in optimal cutting temperature compound. In the frozen biopsy, scout sections stained with hematoxylin and eosin confirmed plenty of Merkel cell carcinoma along with infiltrating cells. TRB CDR3 sequencing and data processing of tumor genomic DNA were performed with the immunoSEQ assay. Sourced from immuneACCESS, this table was stored by TCRdb with only in-frame sequences that have V and J called. A share of the clones is absent; for the studies checked, an unresolved V gene accounts for under half, and the remainder has no known explanation. The sample data list some 14,000 clones, and 76% of these were observed just once. 17% of the sample is in the top ten clones.

CDR3 length: 17 amino acids, cysteine to phenylalanine. Of the read, only the CDR3 DNA is kept; its 51 bases are in frame from base 1. The germline V gene specifies SQVTM as CDR1 and ANQGSEA as CDR2. Germline trimming: 6 bases from V, 4 bases from J; junction bases outside gene matches: 11. What the work shows at the level of the full study, not this receptor alone: Normal tissue biopsies were not studied.

Sequencing was carried out using tumor tissue. The chain couples TRBV29-1 to TRBJ2-1, with 14 junctional bases fitting TRBD2. The receptor comes from an adult with Merkel cell carcinoma. The CDR3 protein is CSVPLGTSGSRYNEQFF. The sequenced DNA: TGCAGCGTCCCATTAGGGACTAGCGGGAGTAGGTACAATGAGCAGTTCTTC.